Listed here are 10 T cell receptor beta chains from one sample, sequenced in a study of blood T cell repertoires in COVID-19. Clones were read by immunoSEQ multiplex PCR, and TCRdb kept only the in-frame ones, dropping some. The repertoire holds hundreds of thousands of clones, with about 88% as singletons. The material sequenced was PBMCs or T cells enriched from blood (not recorded which). The receptors come from a woman aged 55 to 70 in a cohort exposed to, infected with or recovered from COVID-19 (not recorded which).

This chain joins TRBV28 and TRBJ2-1, with 13 bases identical to TRBD2. CDR3 length: 13 residues. V shed 10 bases and J 8 bases; nucleotides not matched to a gene: 5. The germline CDR1 and CDR2 sequences are MDHEN and SYDVKM. CDR3 loop: CAIRTSGSYEQFF. For the CDR3, the DNA is TGTGCCATCCGGACTAGCGGGAGTTATGAGCAGTTCTTC. Full variable domain (rest looked up from reference TRBV28 and TRBJ2-1): DVKVTQSSRYLVKRTGEKVFLECVQDMDHENMFWYRQDPGLGLRLIYFSYDVKMKEKGDIPEGYSVSREKKERFSLILESASTNQTSMYLCAIRTSGSYEQFFGPGTRLTVL.

DNA of the CDR3: TGTGCCAGCAGTTCAACCGGGGGGGGGAACACTGAAGCTTTCTTT. It encodes CASSSTGGGNTEAFF. The chain is built from TRBV28 and TRBJ1-1, with a weak D call TRBD1 (5 bases). This CDR3 is 15 amino acids long. V lost 4 bases, J lost 1 base, and 13 bases lay in between. The germline CDR1 and CDR2 sequences are MDHEN and SYDVKM.

J is TRBJ2-6 and V is TRBV6-5, with 7 bases fitting TRBD1. The J segment lost 0 bases and the V segment lost 6 bases, leaving 2 bases of the junction unmatched. The germline gives CDR1 MNHEY, CDR2 SVGAGI. The CDR3 runs 15 residues. CDR3 nucleotide sequence: TGTGCCAGCAGGGCAGGGGGCTCTGGGGCCAACGTCCTGACTTTC. This encodes CASRAGGSGANVLTF.

A few counts support this clone. The genes are TRBV7-8 and TRBJ2-1, with 9 bases matching TRBD2. Germline CDR1 and CDR2: SGHVS and FQNEAQ. The ends lost 3 bases at V and 9 bases at J; junction bases unmatched: 9. The CDR3 totals 15 residues. CDR3 amino acids: CASSFTSGYIIEQFF. In DNA form, the CDR3 reads TGTGCCAGCAGCTTTACTAGCGGGTATATAATTGAGCAGTTCTTC.

The rearrangement links TRBV5-1 to TRBJ1-1, with D perhaps TRBD1 (5 bases). V lost 4 bases to trimming and J lost 4 bases, with 11 bases between them. The germline V gene has CDR1 SGHRS and CDR2 YFSETQ. CDR3 length: 13 residues. The CDR3: CASSVPGGTEAFF. The CDR3 nucleotides read TGCGCCAGCAGCGTGCCGGGGGGCACTGAAGCTTTCTTT.

The chain employs TRBV4-1 and TRBJ2-1, with 10 bases that match TRBD2. Germline CDR1 reads MGHRA; CDR2 reads YSYEKL. The CDR3 runs to 15 residues. Trimming at V came to 6 bases and at J to 7 bases, leaving 9 bases not matched to a gene. The CDR3 spells CASSYSGRAGNEQFF. The CDR3 nucleotides are TGCGCCAGCAGTTACAGCGGGAGGGCCGGTAATGAGCAGTTCTTC.

This rearrangement joins TRBV30 to TRBJ2-3; D might be TRBD1 (6 bases). The CDR3 length is 15 residues. Germline V gene sequence: CDR1 GTSNPN, CDR2 SVGIG (reference sequence). CDR3 amino acids: CAQRLQGLVTDTQYF. The CDR3 DNA follows: TGTGCTCAACGACTACAGGGATTGGTCACAGATACGCAGTATTTT.

V gene TRBV28 combines with J gene TRBJ2-7; 9 positions match TRBD2. This CDR3 is built from 12 residues. CDR1 is MDHEN, CDR2 SYDVKM, per germline. After removal of 7 bases from V and 6 bases from J, the junction contained 4 bases not matched to a gene. CDR3: CASTSGRFEQYF. CDR3 DNA sequence: TGTGCCAGCACCAGCGGGAGGTTCGAGCAGTACTTC.

The chain employs TRBV28 and TRBJ2-7; the D is unclear. The V end was cut by 6 bases, the J end by 4 bases, with 10 bases between. The germline V gene encodes CDR1 MDHEN and CDR2 SYDVKM. The CDR3 length is 12 residues. CDR3 sequence (DNA): TGTGCCAGCAGCCAAGCCTTGTACGAGCAGTACTTC. It specifies CASSQALYEQYF.

This clone was recorded at least ten times. J is TRBJ2-3 and V is TRBV6-6; weak D call: TRBD2 (5 bases). V was cut by 7 bases and J by 3 bases, with 20 bases left in between. Germline CDR1 reads MNHNY; CDR2 reads SVGAGI (reference sequence). The length of the CDR3 is 16 residues. This chain's CDR3 is CASTRKLASRTDTQYF. CDR3 nucleotides: TGTGCCAGCACACGGAAATTAGCGAGTAGGACAGATACGCAGTATTTT.